This note documents a single T cell receptor beta chain sequence. Trimming removed 6 bases from V and 9 bases from J; junction bases left unmatched: 11. CDR1 and CDR2 from the germline V gene are SNHLY and FYNNEI. The CDR3 sequence is 14 residues long. This sample was taken from a study of blood T cell repertoires in COVID-19. The overall study: The samples span acute and convalescent COVID-19 from the United States, Italy and Spain. Sample material is recorded as cDNA or gDNA derived from T cells, B-cell-depleted T cells, or PBMCs.

Methods used by the authors: Reference gene primer amplification gave estimated nucleated cell counts. Produced via immunoSEQ multiplex PCR; TCRdb's table is partial and in-frame only. V and J calls and clone size follow that table, whereas D and trimming were derived from the DNA. The profile shows 130,000 to 150,000 clones, roughly 79% of them singletons. This sequence joins TRBV2 and TRBJ2-5; 9 bases map to TRBD1. This TCR was sampled from a human donor in a cohort sampled during active COVID-19. The material sequenced was peripheral blood. The CDR3 loop is CASRGQGLTGAQYF. As DNA, the CDR3 is TGTGCCAGCAGGGGACAGGGACTCACGGGGGCCCAGTACTTC.